Listed here are 26 T cell receptor beta chains from one sample, sequenced in a study of PD-1 blockade in classical Hodgkin lymphoma. Method: immunoSEQ multiplex PCR; TCRdb's copy keeps in-frame clones and lacks some. The table has 25,000 to 30,000 clones, around 90% seen once. The time point denotes: newly diagnosed, previously untreated cHL patient sample. Negative magnetic selection isolated CD4+ T cells from thawed PBMCs. The sample consisted of CD4+ T cells from blood. The receptor source for this set is a human donor with classical Hodgkin lymphoma.

The chain combines TRBV11-3 with TRBJ2-4; D remains ambiguous. V was trimmed by 6 bases and J by 2 bases, leaving 2 bases between them. The CDR3 length is 11 residues. Germline-derived CDR1 and CDR2 are SGHNT and YENEEA. CDR3 loop: CASRTKNIQYF. CDR3 in DNA: TGTGCCAGCAGGACCAAAAACATTCAGTACTTC.

The chain recombines TRBV6-6 with TRBJ2-3, with 7 bases that match TRBD1. The length of the CDR3 is 16 residues. Germline V lookup: CDR1 MNHNY, CDR2 SVGAGI (reference sequence). The V gene end was trimmed by 6 bases and the J gene end by 0 bases; junction bases not matched to a gene: 9. Here the CDR3 DNA reads TGTGCCAGCAGAACTACGGGACAGTCTAGCACAGATACGCAGTATTTT. This encodes CASRTTGQSSTDTQYF.

Here the CDR3 reads CASSIGLVEETQYF. In DNA, the CDR3 is TGCGCCAGCAGCATCGGGCTGGTAGAAGAGACCCAGTACTTC. This chain joins TRBV5-1 and TRBJ2-5; D remains ambiguous. Germline V gene sequence: CDR1 SGHRS, CDR2 YFSETQ. Trimming shortened V by 4 bases and J by 3 bases, and 13 bases separated the two germline ends. The CDR3 runs to 14 residues.

The chain carries TRBV7-2 and TRBJ2-2; 8 nucleotides match TRBD2. With 5 bases clipped from V and 0 bases from J, the junction kept 5 bases outside the gene matches. The CDR3 runs to 16 residues. Germline V gene data show CDR1 as SGHTA and CDR2 as FQGNSA. The CDR3 here is CASSQTSGANTGELFF. The CDR3 DNA sequence: TGTGCCAGCAGCCAAACTAGCGGAGCGAACACCGGGGAGCTGTTTTTT.

This clone was seen once. The V gene is TRBV6-1, the J gene TRBJ2-5; TRBD1 might be the D (5 bases). CDR1 is MNHNS, CDR2 SASEGT, per germline. The CDR3 loop spans 14 amino acids. Trimming stripped 2 bases from V and 0 bases from J, with 7 bases between. CDR3 loop: CASSEPGNQETQYF. The CDR3 DNA follows: TGTGCCAGCAGTGAACCAGGGAACCAAGAGACCCAGTACTTC.

The chain has TRBV9 and TRBJ2-5, with TRBD2 identical over 11 bases. CDR1 and CDR2 from the germline V gene are SGDLS and YYNGEE. This CDR3 is built from 13 residues. Trimming cost V 2 bases and J 9 bases; bases outside gene matches: 3. CDR3 loop: CASSVLTSGAQYF. As DNA, the CDR3 is TGTGCCAGCAGCGTCCTGACTAGCGGGGCCCAGTACTTC.

The chain combines TRBV27 with TRBJ2-3, with 7 bases lining up with TRBD2. Looked up from germline, CDR1 is MNHEY and CDR2 is SMNVEV (reference sequence). J lost 3 bases, V lost 6 bases, and 12 bases had no gene match. This CDR3 is built from 16 residues. CDR3 in DNA: TGTGCCAGCAGCCCGCGTGGCGGGGGAGGAACAGATACGCAGTATTTT. It yields the protein CASSPRGGGGTDTQYF.

This clone was seen a single time. J is TRBJ2-3 and V is TRBV7-2; 7 bases agree with TRBD2. Germline CDR1 reads SGHTA; CDR2 reads FQGNSA. J lost 4 bases, V lost 6 bases, and 13 bases had no gene match. This CDR3 has 16 amino acids. The CDR3 sequence is CASSFAGVGFADTQYF. DNA for the CDR3: TGTGCCAGCAGTTTCGCGGGAGTTGGATTTGCAGATACGCAGTATTTT.

This rearrangement joins TRBV6-6 to TRBJ1-1, with D possibly matching TRBD1 (5 bases). V was trimmed by 5 bases and J by 1 base, leaving 8 bases between them. The germline V gene has CDR1 MNHNY and CDR2 SVGAGI (reference sequence). This CDR3 spans 13 amino acids. CDR3 DNA sequence: TGTGCCAGCAGTAGCGGGGGGAACACTGAAGCTTTCTTT. Its translation: CASSSGGNTEAFF.

The chain has TRBV9 and TRBJ1-4; D ambiguous. The germline V gene encodes CDR1 SGDLS and CDR2 YYNGEE. The CDR3 is 15 amino acids. V was shortened by 4 bases and J by 5 bases, with 15 bases between the two germline ends. The CDR3, as DNA: TGTGCCAGCAGCTTTCAGACGGAGCCGAATGAAAAACTGTTTTTT. It specifies CASSFQTEPNEKLFF.

The chain links TRBV7-2 to TRBJ2-5; 9 nucleotides align to TRBD2. Germline V gene lookup returns CDR1 SGHTA and CDR2 FQGNSA. Trimming removed 3 bases from V and 5 bases from J; junction bases left unmatched: 13. There are 17 residues in the CDR3. The CDR3 bases are TGTGCCAGCAGCTTTAACGTCGGCGGGAGGGCCGGGGAGACCCAGTACTTC. Translated: CASSFNVGGRAGETQYF.

The gene calls are TRBV7-9 and TRBJ2-1, with D perhaps TRBD1 or TRBD2 (5 bases each). Trimming shortened V by 8 bases and J by 5 bases, and 13 bases separated the two germline ends. The V gene's germline CDR1 is SEHNR and CDR2 FQNEAQ (reference sequence). The CDR3 consists of 13 residues. The CDR3 protein is CASGRDVDNEQFF. In DNA, the CDR3 is TGTGCCAGCGGCCGGGACGTCGACAATGAGCAGTTCTTC.

The rearrangement joins TRBV30 to TRBJ1-1, with D hard to call. This CDR3 is 12 amino acids long. Germline CDR1 reads GTSNPN; CDR2 reads SVGIG (reference sequence). V dropped 2 bases and J dropped 1 base, with 5 bases sitting between them. The DNA of the CDR3 is TGTGCCTGGAGTTCGGGGAACACTGAAGCTTTCTTT. Translation gives CAWSSGNTEAFF.

J is TRBJ2-7 and V is TRBV9; 9 bases are shared with TRBD1. Trimming removed 0 bases from V and 6 bases from J; junction bases left unmatched: 4. CDR1 and CDR2 (germline): SGDLS, YYNGEE. CDR3 length equals 14 residues. The CDR3 here is CASSVARTGAEQYF. CDR3 sequence (DNA): TGTGCCAGCAGCGTAGCCCGGACAGGGGCCGAGCAGTACTTC. Full variable domain (rest looked up from reference TRBV9 and TRBJ2-7): DSGVTQTPKHLITATGQRVTLRCSPRSGDLSVYWYQQSLDQGLQFLIQYYNGEERAKGNILERFSAQQFPDLHSELNLSSLELGDSALYFCASSVARTGAEQYFGPGTRLTVT.

This clone was seen only once. V is TRBV28 and J is TRBJ2-2; the D gene is possibly TRBD2 (5 bases). The CDR3 has 14 residues. Germline-derived CDR1 and CDR2 are MDHEN and SYDVKM. The V end lost 8 bases, the J end lost 1 base, and 11 bases lay between the germline ends. The CDR3 protein is CASVSGRNTGELFF. CDR3 bases: TGTGCCAGCGTTTCGGGGAGGAACACCGGGGAGCTGTTTTTT. The whole variable domain, filled in from reference TRBV28 and TRBJ2-2, reads DVKVTQSSRYLVKRTGEKVFLECVQDMDHENMFWYRQDPGLGLRLIYFSYDVKMKEKGDIPEGYSVSREKKERFSLILESASTNQTSMYLCASVSGRNTGELFFGEGSRLTVL.

The chain links TRBV7-2 to TRBJ1-2, with 7 bases lining up with TRBD1. The V and J ends lost 7 bases and 8 bases, in that order; junction bases with no gene match: 16. This CDR3 is built from 15 residues. Germline V gene data show CDR1 as SGHTA and CDR2 as FQGNSA. The CDR3 sequence is CASTIKGQGGNGYTF. DNA of the CDR3: TGTGCCAGCACCATTAAGGGCCAGGGGGGGAACGGCTACACCTTC.

This sequence joins TRBV9 and TRBJ1-2, with a tentative D call TRBD1 (5 bases). This CDR3 contains 16 residues. The V gene lost 3 bases and the J gene lost 0 bases, with 15 bases spanning the gap. CDR1 is SGDLS, CDR2 YYNGEE, per germline. For the CDR3, the DNA is TGTGCCAGCAGCGAGGGTGGGACGGTAGCTAACTATGGCTACACCTTC. Encoded protein: CASSEGGTVANYGYTF.

This chain links TRBV28 with TRBJ1-3; D is unresolved. CDR3 length equals 14 residues. V dropped 5 bases and J dropped 0 bases, with 8 bases sitting between them. Per germline, CDR1 MDHEN and CDR2 SYDVKM. Written as DNA, the CDR3 is TGTGCCAGCAGTCTGCTGGCCTCTGGAAACACCATATATTTT. It encodes CASSLLASGNTIYF.

The CDR3 DNA reads as TGTGCCAGCAGTGTTTTTGGCGGGAGGAGCACAGATACGCAGTATTTT. Its translation is CASSVFGGRSTDTQYF. The chain joins TRBV6-4 to TRBJ2-3, with 8 bases fitting TRBD2. The ends lost 4 bases at V and 0 bases at J; junction bases unmatched: 6. Germline CDR1 is MRHNA and CDR2 is SNTAGT. CDR3 length: 16 amino acids.

This clone appeared once. This chain uses TRBV11-2 with TRBJ2-5, with TRBD1 as a possible D gene (5 bases). The germline V and J ends were trimmed by 6 bases and 5 bases, with 25 bases remaining between them. Germline V lookup: CDR1 SGHAT, CDR2 FQNNGV. This CDR3 comprises 17 residues. In DNA form, the CDR3 reads TGTGCCAGCAGGTACTGGATTGGTCAGGGAATCCAGGAGACCCAGTACTTC. Translating gives CASRYWIGQGIQETQYF.

The chain joins TRBV2 to TRBJ1-1; D ambiguous. V dropped 6 bases and J dropped 0 bases, with 8 bases sitting between them. The CDR3 covers 13 residues. From germline, CDR1 is SNHLY and CDR2 FYNNEI. Here the CDR3 reads CASRGSMNTEAFF. DNA for the CDR3: TGTGCCAGCAGGGGGTCCATGAACACTGAAGCTTTCTTT.

The gene calls are TRBV6-6 and TRBJ2-7, with TRBD2 identical over 11 bases. The CDR3 loop spans 14 amino acids. V dropped 7 bases and J dropped 3; count of bases not matched to a gene: 5. CDR1 is MNHNY and CDR2 is SVGAGI in the germline V gene (reference sequence). CDR3 protein: CASIPTSGVYEQYF. DNA for the CDR3: TGTGCCAGCATTCCGACTAGCGGGGTCTACGAGCAGTACTTC.

The chain is built from TRBV9 and TRBJ2-5, with D possibly matching TRBD1 (5 bases). CDR1 and CDR2 from the germline V gene are SGDLS and YYNGEE. Trimming cost V 4 bases and J 3 bases, with 16 bases left between them. The CDR3 covers 15 residues. The CDR3 sequence is CASSLQASGEETQYF. The CDR3 DNA sequence: TGTGCCAGCAGCCTACAGGCTAGTGGGGAAGAGACCCAGTACTTC.

CDR3 DNA sequence: TGTGCCATCAATCAAGTGACAGGGACAGAGCAGTACTTC. Its translation: CAINQVTGTEQYF. This chain uses TRBV10-3 with TRBJ2-7, with TRBD1 identical over 7 bases. CDR1 ENHRY and CDR2 SYGVKD come from the germline V gene. The CDR3 length is 13 residues. V was pared by 7 bases and J by 7 bases, with 10 bases of the junction left unmatched.

The chain combines TRBV1 with TRBJ2-2; TRBD2, the D gene given by the table, was not confirmed from the DNA. TRBV1 is tagged as a pseudogene. This CDR3 is 20 amino acids long. The CDR3 reads CTSIRYLVLGGQLGTGELFF. CDR3 nucleotides: TGCACCAGCATAAGGTACTTGGTGTTGGGGGGGCAGCTGGGCACCGGGGAGCTGTTTTTT.

The chain recombines TRBV6-4 with TRBJ2-7; D is unresolved. In germline, CDR1 is MRHNA, CDR2 SNTAGT. CDR3 length equals 13 residues. Trimming cost V 4 bases and J 4 bases, with 11 bases left between them. The CDR3 sequence is CASSADLGYEQYF. The DNA of the CDR3 is TGTGCCAGCAGTGCGGACCTGGGGTACGAGCAGTACTTC.